This TCR beta chain was recorded in a study of technical replicates of blood from four donors listed by TCRdb under 2017. The library was produced with the immunoSEQ multiplex PCR assay. Here the immuneACCESS table is served through TCRdb, limited to in-frame sequences with V and J called. Missing clones are a known gap in these copies; in checked studies unresolved V genes cover under half, and the rest lacks a known reason. Present in this sample are about 70,000 clones, just over 90% of which were seen just once. The ten most abundant clones make up approximately 4.8% of the sample. As for this clone: Its cognate antigen has yet to be identified. No much larger clone is present one base from it, and per-base qualities are unavailable.

The CDR3 starts with the cysteine, ends with the phenylalanine, and has 14 residues. Left in the record is the CDR3 DNA by itself, 42 bases read in frame from the first base. V was cut back by 4 bases and J by 6 bases, leaving a gap of 15 bases between them. CDR1 SGHRS and CDR2 YFSETQ are derived from the germline V gene. Here the chain combines TRBV5-1 and TRBJ2-3; matching of 6 bases hints at TRBD1 as the D gene. This sequence originates from a human donor in good health. Some clones in this sample may be carry-over from other donors' samples. Specimen: PBMCs. The CDR3 amino acid sequence is: CASSLQGSDDTQYF. The nucleotide sequence is TGCGCCAGCAGCCTCCAGGGGAGTGATGATACGCAGTATTTT.